The entry below gives a single T cell receptor beta chain sequence along with its context. This clonotype was recorded a few times. Its target antigen remains unknown. No much larger clone is present one base from it, and per-base qualities are unavailable. The data derive from a study of T-cell memory formation after mild COVID-19 (dated by TCRdb to about 2021). About the investigation overall: Most TCR sequence clusters were specific to one of the two donors. In a couple of donors, T-cell clones that expanded and contracted after mild COVID-19 were followed by sequencing TCRalpha and TCRbeta repertoires longitudinally. Two young, previously healthy adult volunteers made up the cohort, one male and one female. Broader findings and caveats from the paper: Some responding clones were found in pre-infection memory, which suggests that pre-existing cross-reactive memory T cells took part in the SARS-CoV-2 response. Clones contracting from day 15 to 85 had balanced CD4/CD8 phenotypes, while a second wave expanding from day 15 to 37 was biased towards CD4+. Only two mild cases were covered by the study, and larger cohorts that include severe cases with pre-infection samples were considered necessary. SARS-CoV-2 specificity of the second-wave clones peaking on day 37 was not confirmed. Contracting CD4+ clones appeared mostly in the CM and EM memory subsets, whereas CD8+ clones were enriched in EMRA.

Ficoll-Paque density gradient centrifugation was used to isolate PBMCs. The instrument was an Illumina NovaSeq 6000. Using 5'RACE with constant-segment primers, TCRalpha and TCRbeta cDNA libraries were constructed, with sample barcodes and unique molecular identifiers added in the process. Trizol reagent was used to extract RNA from every sample. Libraries were amplified in two PCR steps, with a second sample barcode and Illumina TruSeq adapters added in the second step. Sequencing of libraries was performed on an Illumina NovaSeq with 2 x 150 bp paired-end reads. As for the authors' bioinformatics: The reads were demultiplexed and collapsed into UMI-guided consensus sequences using migec v1.2.7. Using mixcr v2.1.11, the UMI consensuses were aligned to TRA and TRB V and J templates and assembled into clonotypes. A clonotype was counted as expanded or contracted only when both edgeR and NoisET called the clonotype significant, with the noise models trained on biological replicates. For edgeR calls, the thresholds were a false discovery rate-adjusted p below 0.01 and a log2 fold-change of 1. PCA with hierarchical clustering of max-normalized trajectories of the 1000 most abundant clonotypes was used as exploratory dynamics analysis. Separately sequenced CD4+ and CD8+ repertoires were used to assign a CD4 or CD8 phenotype to each responding clone. TCRdb reanalyzed the raw reads on its own, using fastp at Q25 for trimming and MiXCR for clone calling, and kept in-frame beta chains. CDR3 protein sequences are deduplicated, and each keeps its most common genes and DNA. The V and J calls come from TCRdb's annotation, not from the publication. This sample holds some 190,000 distinct CDR3 sequences; roughly 17% were observed only once. 2% to 2.5% of the sample is in the top ten clones.

The junction shows trimming of 3 bases on V and 5 bases on J, plus 11 bases between the germline ends. The CDR3 has 14 amino acids, counting the end cysteine and phenylalanine. Of the read, only the CDR3 DNA is kept; its 42 bases are in frame from base 1. Sequencing used PBMCs or a T cell subset sorted from them (not recorded which). The receptor was isolated from an adult woman who had mild COVID-19 (a few samples of this study predate the infection). The sample titles of this study are shuffled in the database, so cell type and time point are left out; the donor was told from shared clones. The rearranged segments are TRBV12-3 or TRBV12-4 and TRBJ2-1; the D gene cannot be named for sure. The CDR3 corresponds to CASSFGRRDNEQFF. In nucleotides, the sequence is TGTGCCAGCAGTTTTGGTCGTAGGGACAATGAGCAGTTCTTC.